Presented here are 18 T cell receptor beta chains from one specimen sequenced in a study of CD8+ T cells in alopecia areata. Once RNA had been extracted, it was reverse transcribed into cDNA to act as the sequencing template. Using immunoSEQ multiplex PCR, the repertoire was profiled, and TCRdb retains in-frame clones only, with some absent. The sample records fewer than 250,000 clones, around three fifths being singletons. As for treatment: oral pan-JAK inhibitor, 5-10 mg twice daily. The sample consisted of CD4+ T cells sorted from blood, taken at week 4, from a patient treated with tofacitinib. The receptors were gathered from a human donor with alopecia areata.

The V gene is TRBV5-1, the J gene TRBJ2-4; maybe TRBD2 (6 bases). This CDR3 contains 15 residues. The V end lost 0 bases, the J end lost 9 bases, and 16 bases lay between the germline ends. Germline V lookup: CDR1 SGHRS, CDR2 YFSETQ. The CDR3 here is CASSLGTPAEGIQYF. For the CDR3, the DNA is TGCGCCAGCAGCTTGGGAACACCCGCGGAGGGCATTCAGTACTTC.

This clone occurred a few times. The CDR3 reads CASRKPGQMNYGYTF. The CDR3 nucleotides read TGTGCCAGCAGGAAACCGGGACAGATGAACTATGGCTACACCTTC. The rearrangement uses TRBV2 and TRBJ1-2; 7 nucleotides align to TRBD1. Germline lookup yields CDR1 SNHLY and CDR2 FYNNEI. CDR3 length equals 15 residues. V was clipped by 6 bases and J by 2 bases; unmatched bases: 9.

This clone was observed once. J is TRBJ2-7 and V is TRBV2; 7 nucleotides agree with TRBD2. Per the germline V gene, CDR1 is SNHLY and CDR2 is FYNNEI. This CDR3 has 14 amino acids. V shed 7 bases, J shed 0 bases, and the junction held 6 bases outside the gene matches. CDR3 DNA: TGTGCCAGCACCCCCAGGACTAGCTCCTACGAGCAGTACTTC. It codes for CASTPRTSSYEQYF.

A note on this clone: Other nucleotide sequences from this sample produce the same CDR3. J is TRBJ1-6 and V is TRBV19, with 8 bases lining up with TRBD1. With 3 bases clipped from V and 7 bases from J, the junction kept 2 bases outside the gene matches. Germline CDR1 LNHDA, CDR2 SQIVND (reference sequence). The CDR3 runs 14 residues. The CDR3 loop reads CASSIGTGNSPLHF. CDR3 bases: TGTGCCAGTAGTATTGGGACAGGCAATTCACCCCTCCACTTT.

The CDR3 is CASSRDRGLDEQYF. The CDR3 nucleotides read TGCGCCAGCAGTCGGGACAGGGGTCTGGACGAGCAGTACTTC. The chain has TRBV4-1 and TRBJ2-7; 10 bases are a match to TRBD1. V dropped 6 bases and J dropped 5; count of bases not matched to a gene: 7. CDR3 length equals 14 residues. Germline V gene data show CDR1 as MGHRA and CDR2 as YSYEKL.

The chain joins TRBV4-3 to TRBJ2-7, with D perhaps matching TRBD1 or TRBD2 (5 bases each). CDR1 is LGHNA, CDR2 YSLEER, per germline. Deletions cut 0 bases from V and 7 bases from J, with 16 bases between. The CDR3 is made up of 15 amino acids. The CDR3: CASSQERDQTREQYF. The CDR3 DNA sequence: TGCGCCAGCAGCCAAGAGAGGGACCAGACGCGGGAGCAGTACTTC.

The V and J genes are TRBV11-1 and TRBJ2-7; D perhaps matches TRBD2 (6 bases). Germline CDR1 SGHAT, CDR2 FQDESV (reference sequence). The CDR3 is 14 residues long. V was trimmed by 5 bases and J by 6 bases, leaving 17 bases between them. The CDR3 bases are TGTGCCAGCAGCCCGGGGGTCCGAGAAGCCGAGCAGTACTTC. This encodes CASSPGVREAEQYF.

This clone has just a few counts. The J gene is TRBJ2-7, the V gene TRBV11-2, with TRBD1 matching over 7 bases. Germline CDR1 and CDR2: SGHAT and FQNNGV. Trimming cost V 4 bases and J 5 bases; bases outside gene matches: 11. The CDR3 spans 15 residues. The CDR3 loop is CASSSLNRGFNEQYF. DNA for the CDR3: TGTGCCAGCAGCTCGCTAAACAGGGGTTTCAACGAGCAGTACTTC.

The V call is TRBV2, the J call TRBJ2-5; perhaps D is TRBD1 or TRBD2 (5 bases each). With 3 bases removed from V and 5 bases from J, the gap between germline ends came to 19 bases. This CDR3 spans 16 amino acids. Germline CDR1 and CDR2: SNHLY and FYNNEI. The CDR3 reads CASSDVRGLGKETQYF. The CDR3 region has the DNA TGTGCCAGCAGTGATGTCCGGGGCCTGGGTAAGGAGACCCAGTACTTC.

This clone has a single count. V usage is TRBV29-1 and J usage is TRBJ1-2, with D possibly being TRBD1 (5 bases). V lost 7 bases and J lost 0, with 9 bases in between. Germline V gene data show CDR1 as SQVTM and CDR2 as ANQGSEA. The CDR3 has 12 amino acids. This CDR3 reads CSASGANYGYTF. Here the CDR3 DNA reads TGCAGCGCCTCGGGGGCTAACTATGGCTACACCTTC. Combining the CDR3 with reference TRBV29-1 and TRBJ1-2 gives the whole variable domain SAVISQKPSRDICQRGTSLTIQCQVDSQVTMMFWYRQQPGQSLTLIATANQGSEATYESGFVIDKFPISRPNLTFSTLTVSNMSPEDSSIYLCSASGANYGYTFGSGTRLTVV.

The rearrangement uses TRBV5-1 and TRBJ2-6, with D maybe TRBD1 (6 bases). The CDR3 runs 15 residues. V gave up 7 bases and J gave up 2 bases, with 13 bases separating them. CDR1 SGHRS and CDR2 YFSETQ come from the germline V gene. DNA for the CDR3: TGCGCCAGCTCAAAGGGGGTAGCTGGGGCCAACGTCCTGACTTTC. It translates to CASSKGVAGANVLTF.

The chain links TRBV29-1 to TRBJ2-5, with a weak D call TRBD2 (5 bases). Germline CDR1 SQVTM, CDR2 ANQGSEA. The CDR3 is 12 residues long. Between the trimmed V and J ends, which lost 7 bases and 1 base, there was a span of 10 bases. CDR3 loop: CSAGSLQETQYF. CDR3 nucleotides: TGCAGCGCGGGGAGCCTCCAAGAGACCCAGTACTTC.

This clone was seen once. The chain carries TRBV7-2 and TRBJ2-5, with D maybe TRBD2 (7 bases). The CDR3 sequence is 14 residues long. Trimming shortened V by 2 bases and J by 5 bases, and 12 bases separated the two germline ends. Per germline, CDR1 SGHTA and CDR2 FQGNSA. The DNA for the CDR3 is TGTGCCAGCAGCTTAACCGGGGGGCAGGAGACCCAGTACTTC. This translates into CASSLTGGQETQYF.

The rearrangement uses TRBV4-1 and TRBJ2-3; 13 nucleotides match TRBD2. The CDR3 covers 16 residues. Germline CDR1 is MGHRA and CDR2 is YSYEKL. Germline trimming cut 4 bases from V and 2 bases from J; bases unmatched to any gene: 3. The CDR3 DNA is TGCGCCAGCAGCCGCGGGACTAGCGGGATCACAGATACGCAGTATTTT. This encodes CASSRGTSGITDTQYF.

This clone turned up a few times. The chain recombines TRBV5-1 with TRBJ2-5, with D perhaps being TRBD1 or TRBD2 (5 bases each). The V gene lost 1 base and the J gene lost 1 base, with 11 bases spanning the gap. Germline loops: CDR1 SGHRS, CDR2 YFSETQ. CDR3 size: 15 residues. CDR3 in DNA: TGCGCCAGCAGCTTGACGGGGACCCCCCAAGAGACCCAGTACTTC. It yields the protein CASSLTGTPQETQYF. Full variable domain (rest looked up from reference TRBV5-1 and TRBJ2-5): KAGVTQTPRYLIKTRGQQVTLSCSPISGHRSVSWYQQTPGQGLQFLFEYFSETQRNKGNFPGRFSGRQFSNSRSEMNVSTLELGDSALYLCASSLTGTPQETQYFGPGTRLLVL.

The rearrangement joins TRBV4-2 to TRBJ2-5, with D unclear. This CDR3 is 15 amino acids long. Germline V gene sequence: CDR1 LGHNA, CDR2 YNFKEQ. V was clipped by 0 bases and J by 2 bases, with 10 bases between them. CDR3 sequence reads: CASSQDQNTQETQYF. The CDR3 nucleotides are TGTGCCAGCAGCCAAGATCAAAACACACAAGAGACCCAGTACTTC.

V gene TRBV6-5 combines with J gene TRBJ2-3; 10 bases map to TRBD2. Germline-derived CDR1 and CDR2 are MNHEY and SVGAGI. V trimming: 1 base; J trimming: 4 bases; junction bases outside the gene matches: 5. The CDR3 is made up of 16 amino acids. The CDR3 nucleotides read TGTGCCAGCAGTTACTTTTCCAGCGGGGGGGCAGATACGCAGTATTTT. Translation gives CASSYFSSGGADTQYF.

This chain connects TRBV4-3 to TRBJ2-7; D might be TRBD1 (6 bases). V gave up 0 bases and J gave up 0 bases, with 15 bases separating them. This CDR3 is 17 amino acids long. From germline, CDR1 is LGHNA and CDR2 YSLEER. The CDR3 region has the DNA TGCGCCAGCAGCCAAGACTACAGACAGGATTTCTCCTACGAGCAGTACTTC. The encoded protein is CASSQDYRQDFSYEQYF.